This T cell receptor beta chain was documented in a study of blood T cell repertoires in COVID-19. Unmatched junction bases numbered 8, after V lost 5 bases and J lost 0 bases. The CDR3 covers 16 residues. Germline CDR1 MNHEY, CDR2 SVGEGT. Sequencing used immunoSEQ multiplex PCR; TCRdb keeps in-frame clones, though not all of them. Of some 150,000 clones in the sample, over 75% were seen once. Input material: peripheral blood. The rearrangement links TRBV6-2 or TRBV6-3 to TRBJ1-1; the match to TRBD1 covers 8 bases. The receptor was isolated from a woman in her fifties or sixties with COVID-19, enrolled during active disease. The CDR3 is CASSLRTGSLNTEAFF. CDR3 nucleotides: TGTGCCAGCAGTCTACGGACAGGGTCCTTGAACACTGAAGCTTTCTTT.